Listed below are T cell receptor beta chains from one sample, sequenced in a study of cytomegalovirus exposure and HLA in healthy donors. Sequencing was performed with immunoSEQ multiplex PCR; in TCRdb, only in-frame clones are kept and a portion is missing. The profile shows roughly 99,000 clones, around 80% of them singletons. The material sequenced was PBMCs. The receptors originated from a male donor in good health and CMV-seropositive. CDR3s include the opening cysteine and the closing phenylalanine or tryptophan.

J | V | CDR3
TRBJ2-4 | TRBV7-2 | CASSLVSSGIQYF
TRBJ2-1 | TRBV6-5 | CATSGNVKYNEQFF
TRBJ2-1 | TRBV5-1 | CASSSLAGGLNEQFF
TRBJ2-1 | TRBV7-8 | CASSPGTRSYNEQFF
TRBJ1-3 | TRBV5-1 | CASSFGQGASGNTIYF
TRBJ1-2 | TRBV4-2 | CASSQTNRDYGYTF
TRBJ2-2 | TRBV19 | CASRDRQSGELFF
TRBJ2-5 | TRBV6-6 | CASSPRSGRQETQYF
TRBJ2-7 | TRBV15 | CATSKDRAYEQYF
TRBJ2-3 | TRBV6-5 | CASSYTTGGTDTQYF
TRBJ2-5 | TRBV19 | CASSQGTQETQYF
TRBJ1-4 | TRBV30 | CAWSVQGRGWTNEKLFF
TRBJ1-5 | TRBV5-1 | CASSLAGRANQPQHF
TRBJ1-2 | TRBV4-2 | CASSQVEGATVYTF
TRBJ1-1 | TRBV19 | CASRLTGTDTEAFF
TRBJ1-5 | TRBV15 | CATSREQGLGQPQHF
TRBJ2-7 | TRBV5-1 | CASSLDGQYEQYF
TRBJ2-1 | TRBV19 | CASSTVVGTSSQFF
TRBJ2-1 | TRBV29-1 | CSVEDSGGPDEQFF
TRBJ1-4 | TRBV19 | CASSMRQGLNEKLFF
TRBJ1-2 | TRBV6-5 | CASSYLGTGGGYTF
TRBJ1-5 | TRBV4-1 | CASSHPAGGKDQPQHF
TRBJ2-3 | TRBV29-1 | CSAGQGSFPSTDTQYF
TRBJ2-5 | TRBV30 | CAWRNSGLTQGTQYF
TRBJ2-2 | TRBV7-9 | CASSPVPGLVRGTGELFF
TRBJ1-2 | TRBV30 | CAWSGGRGYGYTF
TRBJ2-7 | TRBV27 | CASRGVYEQYF
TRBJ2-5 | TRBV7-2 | CASSAAILGETQYF
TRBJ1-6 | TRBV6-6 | CASYTGKSPLHF
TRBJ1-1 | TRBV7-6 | CASSSAWTGGEEAFF
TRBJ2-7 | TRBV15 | CATSRRLDREAYEQYF
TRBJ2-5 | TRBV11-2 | CASSSEVRGDETQYF
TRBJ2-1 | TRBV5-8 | CASSRDRATYNEQFF
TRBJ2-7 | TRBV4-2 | CASSQPGTGGYEQYF
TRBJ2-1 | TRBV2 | CASSEGVASSYNEQFF
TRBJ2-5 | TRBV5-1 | CASSLASSGPQETQYF
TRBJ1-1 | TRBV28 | CASKPGGTEAFF